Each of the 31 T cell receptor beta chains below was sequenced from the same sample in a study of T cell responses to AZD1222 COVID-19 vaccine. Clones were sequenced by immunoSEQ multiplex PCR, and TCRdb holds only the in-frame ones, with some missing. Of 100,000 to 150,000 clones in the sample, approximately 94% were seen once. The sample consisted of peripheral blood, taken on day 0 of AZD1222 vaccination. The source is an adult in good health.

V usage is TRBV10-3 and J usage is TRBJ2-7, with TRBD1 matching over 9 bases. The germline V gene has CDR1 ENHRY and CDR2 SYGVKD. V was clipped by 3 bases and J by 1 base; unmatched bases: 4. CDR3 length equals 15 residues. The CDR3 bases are TGTGCCATCAGTGAAACAGGGGGCGAGTCCTACGAGCAGTACTTC. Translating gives CAISETGGESYEQYF.

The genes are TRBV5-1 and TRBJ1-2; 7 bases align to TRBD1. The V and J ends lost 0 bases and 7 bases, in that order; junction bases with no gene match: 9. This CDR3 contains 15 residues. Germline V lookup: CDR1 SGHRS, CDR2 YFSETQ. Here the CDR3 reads CASSLVGNRGSGYTF. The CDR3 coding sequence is TGCGCCAGCAGCTTGGTGGGGAACAGGGGATCTGGCTACACCTTC.

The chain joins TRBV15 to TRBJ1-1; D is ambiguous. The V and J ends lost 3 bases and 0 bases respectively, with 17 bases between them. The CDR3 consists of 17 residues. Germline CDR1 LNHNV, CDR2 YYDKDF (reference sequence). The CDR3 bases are TGTGCCACCAGCAGGCGAGTGCAGGCGACAATGAACACTGAAGCTTTCTTT. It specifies CATSRRVQATMNTEAFF.

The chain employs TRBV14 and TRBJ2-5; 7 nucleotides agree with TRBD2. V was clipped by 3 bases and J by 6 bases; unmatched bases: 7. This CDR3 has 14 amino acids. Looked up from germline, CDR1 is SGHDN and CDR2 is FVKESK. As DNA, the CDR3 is TGTGCCAGCAGCCAGGCAGCAGCGGGAAAGACCCAGTACTTC. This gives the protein CASSQAAAGKTQYF.

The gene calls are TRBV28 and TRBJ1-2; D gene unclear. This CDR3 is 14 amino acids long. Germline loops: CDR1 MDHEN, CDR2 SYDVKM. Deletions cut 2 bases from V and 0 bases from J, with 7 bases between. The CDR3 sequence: CASSLPLANYGYTF. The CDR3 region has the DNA TGTGCCAGCAGTTTACCACTTGCTAACTATGGCTACACCTTC.

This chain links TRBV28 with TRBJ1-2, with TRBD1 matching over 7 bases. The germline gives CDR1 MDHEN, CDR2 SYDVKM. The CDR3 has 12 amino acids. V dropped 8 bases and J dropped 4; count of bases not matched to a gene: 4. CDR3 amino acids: CASCRGGYGYTF. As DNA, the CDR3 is TGTGCCAGCTGCAGGGGGGGCTATGGCTACACCTTC.

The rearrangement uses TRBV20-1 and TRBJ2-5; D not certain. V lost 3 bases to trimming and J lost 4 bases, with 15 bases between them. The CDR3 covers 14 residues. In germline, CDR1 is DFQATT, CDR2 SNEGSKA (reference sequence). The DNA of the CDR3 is TGCAGTGCTAGTTGGGCAGTCCTCGGAGAGACCCAGTACTTC. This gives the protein CSASWAVLGETQYF.

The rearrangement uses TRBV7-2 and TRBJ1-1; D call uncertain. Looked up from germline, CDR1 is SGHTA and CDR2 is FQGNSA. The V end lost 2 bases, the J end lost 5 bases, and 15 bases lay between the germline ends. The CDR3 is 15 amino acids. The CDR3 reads CASSLTFRGETEAFF. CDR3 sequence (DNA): TGTGCCAGCAGCTTAACTTTTCGGGGTGAGACTGAAGCTTTCTTT.

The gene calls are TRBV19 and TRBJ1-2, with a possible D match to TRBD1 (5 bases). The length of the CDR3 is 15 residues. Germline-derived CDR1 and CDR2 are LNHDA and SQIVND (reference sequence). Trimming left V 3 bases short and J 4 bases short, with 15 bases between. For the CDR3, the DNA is TGTGCCAGTAGTATGTCTACCGGGGCAGGCTATGGCTACACCTTC. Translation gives CASSMSTGAGYGYTF.

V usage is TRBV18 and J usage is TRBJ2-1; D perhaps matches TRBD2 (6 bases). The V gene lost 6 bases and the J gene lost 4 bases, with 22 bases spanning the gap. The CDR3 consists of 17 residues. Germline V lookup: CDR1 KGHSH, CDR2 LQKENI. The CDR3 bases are TGTGCCAGCTCCATCCGACTAGTTGGCACCCTTTACAATGAGCAGTTCTTC. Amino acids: CASSIRLVGTLYNEQFF.

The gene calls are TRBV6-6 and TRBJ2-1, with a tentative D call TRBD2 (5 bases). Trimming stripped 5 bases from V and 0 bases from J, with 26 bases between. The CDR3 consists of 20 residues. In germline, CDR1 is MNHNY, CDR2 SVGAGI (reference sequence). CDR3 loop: CASSPRPLSSGRSSYNEQFF. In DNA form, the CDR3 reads TGTGCCAGCAGTCCCCGACCCCTCTCGAGCGGACGGAGCTCCTACAATGAGCAGTTCTTC.

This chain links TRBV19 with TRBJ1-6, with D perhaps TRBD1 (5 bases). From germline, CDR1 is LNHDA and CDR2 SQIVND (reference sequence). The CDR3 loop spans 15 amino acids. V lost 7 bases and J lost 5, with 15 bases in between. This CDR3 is CASKNWDGNNSPLHF. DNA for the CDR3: TGTGCCAGTAAGAATTGGGACGGGAATAATTCACCCCTCCACTTT. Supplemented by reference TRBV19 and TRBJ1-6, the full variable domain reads DGGITQSPKYLFRKEGQNVTLSCEQNLNHDAMYWYRQDPGQGLRLIYYSQIVNDFQKGDIAEGYSVSREKKESFPLTVTSAQKNPTAFYLCASKNWDGNNSPLHFGNGTRLTVT.

The CDR3 protein is CAWTPNGGLLTEAFF. In DNA form, the CDR3 reads TGTGCCTGGACGCCGAATGGGGGTCTCCTCACTGAAGCTTTCTTT. The J gene is TRBJ1-1, the V gene TRBV30; a possible D gene is TRBD1 (5 bases). Germline CDR1 reads GTSNPN; CDR2 reads SVGIG (reference sequence). The V and J ends lost 4 bases and 4 bases respectively, with 19 bases between them. The CDR3 runs 15 residues.

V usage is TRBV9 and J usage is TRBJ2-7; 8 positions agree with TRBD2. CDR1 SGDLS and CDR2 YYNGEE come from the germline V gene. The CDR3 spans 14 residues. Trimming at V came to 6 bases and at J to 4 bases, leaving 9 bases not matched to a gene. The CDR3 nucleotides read TGTGCCAGCACCCCGGGGACTAGTTGGTACGAGCAGTACTTC. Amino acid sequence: CASTPGTSWYEQYF.

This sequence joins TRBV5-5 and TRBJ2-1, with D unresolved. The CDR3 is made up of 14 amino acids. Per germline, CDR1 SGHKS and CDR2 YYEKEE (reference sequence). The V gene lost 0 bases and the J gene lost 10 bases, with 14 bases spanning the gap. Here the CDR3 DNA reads TGTGCCAGCAGCTTGGTAGATCCAGCGAGCGAGCAGTTCTTC. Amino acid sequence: CASSLVDPASEQFF.

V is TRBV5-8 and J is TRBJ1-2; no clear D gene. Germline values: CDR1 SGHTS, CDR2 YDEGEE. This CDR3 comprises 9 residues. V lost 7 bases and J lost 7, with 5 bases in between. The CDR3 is CASGIGYTF. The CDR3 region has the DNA TGTGCCAGCGGTATTGGCTACACCTTC.

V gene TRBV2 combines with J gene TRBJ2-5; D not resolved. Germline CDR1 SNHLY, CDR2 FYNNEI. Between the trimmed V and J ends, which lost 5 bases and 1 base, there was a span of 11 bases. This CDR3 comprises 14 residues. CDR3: CASSSLGFQETQYF. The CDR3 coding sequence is TGTGCCAGCAGTTCACTGGGGTTCCAAGAGACCCAGTACTTC.

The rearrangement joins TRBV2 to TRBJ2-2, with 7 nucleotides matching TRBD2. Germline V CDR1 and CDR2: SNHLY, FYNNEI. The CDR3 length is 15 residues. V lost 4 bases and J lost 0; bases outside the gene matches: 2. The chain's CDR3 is CASSGGLANTGELFF. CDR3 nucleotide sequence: TGTGCCAGCAGTGGCGGACTAGCGAACACCGGGGAGCTGTTTTTT.

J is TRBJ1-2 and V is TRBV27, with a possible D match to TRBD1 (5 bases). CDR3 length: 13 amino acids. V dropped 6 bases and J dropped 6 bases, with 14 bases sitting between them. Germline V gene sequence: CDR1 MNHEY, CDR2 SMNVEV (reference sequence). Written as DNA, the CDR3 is TGTGCCAGCAGGCCGACGACAGTCGATGGCTACACCTTC. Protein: CASRPTTVDGYTF.

The CDR3 DNA follows: TGTGCCAGCAGCATTAAGGGGCGACAGGGAGGCGAAGGTGGCTACACCTTC. Protein: CASSIKGRQGGEGGYTF. The chain links TRBV7-2 to TRBJ1-2, with TRBD1 identical over 7 bases. Per the germline V gene, CDR1 is SGHTA and CDR2 is FQGNSA. Germline trimming cut 5 bases from V and 7 bases from J; bases unmatched to any gene: 19. This CDR3 spans 17 amino acids.

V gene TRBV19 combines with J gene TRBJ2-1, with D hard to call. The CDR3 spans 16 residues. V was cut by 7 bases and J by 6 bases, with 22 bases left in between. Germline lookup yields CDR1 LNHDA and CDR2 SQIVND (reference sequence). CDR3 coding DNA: TGTGCCAGTATCACTGTTCGGAGTGAGTTTGGCAATGAGCAGTTCTTC. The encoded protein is CASITVRSEFGNEQFF.

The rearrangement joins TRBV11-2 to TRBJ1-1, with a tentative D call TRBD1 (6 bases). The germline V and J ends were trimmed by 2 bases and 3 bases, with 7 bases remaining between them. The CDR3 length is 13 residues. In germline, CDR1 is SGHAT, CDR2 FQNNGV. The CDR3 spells CASSLYRDTEAFF. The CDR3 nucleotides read TGTGCCAGCAGCTTATACAGGGACACTGAAGCTTTCTTT.

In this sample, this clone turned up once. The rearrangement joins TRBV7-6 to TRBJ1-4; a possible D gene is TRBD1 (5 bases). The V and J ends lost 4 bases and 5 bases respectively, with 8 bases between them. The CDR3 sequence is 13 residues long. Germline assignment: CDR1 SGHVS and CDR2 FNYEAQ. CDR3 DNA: TGTGCCAGCAGCTCGGGGGGGAATGAAAAACTGTTTTTT. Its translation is CASSSGGNEKLFF.

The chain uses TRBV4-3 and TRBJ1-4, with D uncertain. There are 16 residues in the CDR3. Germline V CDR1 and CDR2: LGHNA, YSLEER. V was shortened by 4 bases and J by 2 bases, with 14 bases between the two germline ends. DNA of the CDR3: TGCGCCAGCAGCCCTTCTAAGGAAGTGACTAATGAAAAACTGTTTTTT. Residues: CASSPSKEVTNEKLFF.

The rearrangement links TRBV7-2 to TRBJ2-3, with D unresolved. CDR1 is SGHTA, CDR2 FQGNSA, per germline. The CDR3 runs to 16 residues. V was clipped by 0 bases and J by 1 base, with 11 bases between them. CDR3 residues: CASSLAGRVGTDTQYF. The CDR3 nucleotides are TGTGCCAGCAGCTTAGCGGGTAGAGTGGGCACAGATACGCAGTATTTT.

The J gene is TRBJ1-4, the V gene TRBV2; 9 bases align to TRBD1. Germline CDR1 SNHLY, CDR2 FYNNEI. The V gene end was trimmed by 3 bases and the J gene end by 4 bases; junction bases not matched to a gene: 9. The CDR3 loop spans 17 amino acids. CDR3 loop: CASSETGTGLDNEKLFF. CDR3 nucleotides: TGTGCCAGCAGTGAGACTGGGACAGGGCTTGATAATGAAAAACTGTTTTTT.

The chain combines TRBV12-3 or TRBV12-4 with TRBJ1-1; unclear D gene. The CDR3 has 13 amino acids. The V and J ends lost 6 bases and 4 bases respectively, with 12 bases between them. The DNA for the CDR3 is TGTGCCAGCAGCCTGACTGCCGTCACTGAAGCTTTCTTT. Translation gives CASSLTAVTEAFF.

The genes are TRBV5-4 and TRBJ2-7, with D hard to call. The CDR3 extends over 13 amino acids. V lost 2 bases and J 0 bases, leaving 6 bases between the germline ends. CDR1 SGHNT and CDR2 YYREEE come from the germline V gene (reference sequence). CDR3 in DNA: TGTGCCAGCAGCTTCACGGTCTCCTACGAGCAGTACTTC. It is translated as CASSFTVSYEQYF. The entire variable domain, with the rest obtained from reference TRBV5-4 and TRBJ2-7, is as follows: ETGVTQSPTHLIKTRGQQVTLRCSSQSGHNTVSWYQQALGQGPQFIFQYYREEENGRGNFPPRFSGLQFPNYSSELNVNALELDDSALYLCASSFTVSYEQYFGPGTRLTVT.

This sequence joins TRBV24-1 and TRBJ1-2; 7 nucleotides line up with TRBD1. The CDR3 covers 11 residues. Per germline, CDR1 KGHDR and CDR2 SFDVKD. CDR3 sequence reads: CATQGNYGYTF. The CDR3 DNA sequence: TGTGCTACACAGGGGAACTATGGCTACACCTTC.

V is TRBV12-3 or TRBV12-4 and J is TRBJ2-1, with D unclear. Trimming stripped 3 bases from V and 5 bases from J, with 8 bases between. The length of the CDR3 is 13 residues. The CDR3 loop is CASSFSRDNEQFF. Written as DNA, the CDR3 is TGTGCCAGCAGTTTCAGTAGGGACAATGAGCAGTTCTTC.

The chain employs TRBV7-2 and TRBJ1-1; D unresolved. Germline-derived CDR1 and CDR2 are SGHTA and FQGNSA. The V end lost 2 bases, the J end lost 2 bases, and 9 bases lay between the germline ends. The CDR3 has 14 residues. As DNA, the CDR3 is TGTGCCAGCAGCTTATTTGTCGGAAACACTGAAGCTTTCTTT. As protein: CASSLFVGNTEAFF. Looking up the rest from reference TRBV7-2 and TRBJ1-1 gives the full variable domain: GAGVSQSPSNKVTEKGKDVELRCDPISGHTALYWYRQSLGQGLEFLIYFQGNSAPDKSGLPSDRFSAERTGGSVSTLTIQRTQQEDSAVYLCASSLFVGNTEAFFGQGTRLTVV.